This T cell receptor (beta chain) was sequenced in a study of human T cells and chemical hapten exposure. This clonotype came up many times. As handled by the study authors: The median was around 88,000 TCRs per sample, ranging about 20,000 to 700,000. TCRdb processed the RACE reads anew with MiXCR; each CDR3 protein has one entry. TCRdb assigned the V and J calls; the authors' analysis was not used. The repertoire has approximately 95,000 distinct CDR3 sequences, 11% of them found once; the top ten carry 3% to 4%. The germline V gene encodes CDR1 KGHSY and CDR2 FQNENV. The CDR3 runs 15 residues. The J segment lost 0 bases and the V segment lost 1 base, leaving 2 bases of the junction unmatched. Time point: patch test 2, 6 weeks after DPC sensitization. Treatment of the sample: therapeutic diphenylcyclopropenone sensitization with weekly scalp DPC.

J is TRBJ2-7 and V is TRBV16; 8 bases match TRBD2. The specimen comprised whole blood, sampled in connection with sensitization to the hapten diphenylcyclopropenone (DPC). This TCR derives from a woman between 40 and 55 years old with alopecia areata. Some clones in this sample may be carry-over from other donors' samples. The DNA for the CDR3 is TGTGCCAGCAGCCAATGGCTAGCGGGCTCCTACGAGCAGTACTTC. Protein sequence: CASSQWLAGSYEQYF.